Below, 14 T cell receptor beta chains from the same sample are listed, as sequenced in a study of glioma-infiltrating T cells after dendritic cell vaccination. Profiling relied on immunoSEQ multiplex PCR, and the TCRdb table lists in-frame clones only, not all of them. The repertoire has 100,000 or so clones, 90% of them found once; the top ten carry roughly 3%. The time point denotes: after dendritic cell vaccination, including at tumor progression/relapse. Material: blood, obtained after dendritic cell vaccination. These receptor sequences come from a human donor with glioblastoma.

The V gene is TRBV27, the J gene TRBJ2-5; D remains ambiguous. This CDR3 region has 13 residues. The V end was cut by 0 bases, the J end by 5 bases, with 7 bases between. Germline lookup yields CDR1 MNHEY and CDR2 SMNVEV (reference sequence). The CDR3 DNA follows: TGTGCCAGCAGTTTATCGTGGGCGGAGACCCAGTACTTC. This codes for CASSLSWAETQYF.

This clone has a single count. The rearrangement links TRBV2 to TRBJ1-2; the D gene is possibly TRBD1 (6 bases). Looked up from germline, CDR1 is SNHLY and CDR2 is FYNNEI. The CDR3 has 13 amino acids. The V end lost 11 bases, the J end lost 3 bases, and 16 bases lay between the germline ends. CDR3: CAGSTGGDYGYTF. CDR3 DNA: TGTGCCGGGTCGACAGGTGGTGACTATGGCTACACCTTC.

This chain uses TRBV7-9 with TRBJ2-1, with TRBD2 matching 10 bases. Germline CDR1 and CDR2: SEHNR and FQNEAQ (reference sequence). Trimming at V came to 3 bases and at J to 3 bases, leaving 5 bases not matched to a gene. This CDR3 has 16 amino acids. The CDR3 sequence is CASSFIAGGGYNEQFF. The CDR3 DNA sequence: TGTGCCAGCAGCTTCATAGCGGGAGGTGGCTACAATGAGCAGTTCTTC.

V is TRBV30 and J is TRBJ1-5; maybe TRBD1 (5 bases). The CDR3 runs to 14 residues. The V gene lost 7 bases and the J gene lost 1 base, with 14 bases spanning the gap. CDR1 is GTSNPN and CDR2 is SVGIG in the germline V gene (reference sequence). CDR3 in DNA: TGTGCCTTAGGGGAGGGATTGAGCAATCAGCCCCAGCATTTT. Translating it yields CALGEGLSNQPQHF.

V usage is TRBV11-3 and J usage is TRBJ2-7, with D tentatively TRBD2 (6 bases). The germline V gene has CDR1 SGHNT and CDR2 YENEEA. This CDR3 is built from 15 residues. V gave up 5 bases and J gave up 0 bases, with 14 bases separating them. CDR3 in DNA: TGTGCCAGCAGCCCCCGGAGGGGAAGCTCCTACGAGCAGTACTTC. This encodes CASSPRRGSSYEQYF.

The rearrangement links TRBV5-1 to TRBJ2-7; TRBD2 aligns across 10 bases. V dropped 0 bases and J dropped 0; count of bases not matched to a gene: 6. The germline CDR1 and CDR2 sequences are SGHRS and YFSETQ. The CDR3 is made up of 17 amino acids. The CDR3 is CASSLGKTSGSSYEQYF. The CDR3 bases are TGCGCCAGCAGCTTGGGCAAGACTAGCGGGTCCTCCTACGAGCAGTACTTC.

The chain employs TRBV11-3 and TRBJ2-1, with 14 bases lining up with TRBD2. The germline V gene encodes CDR1 SGHNT and CDR2 YENEEA. V lost 5 bases to trimming and J lost 6 bases; unmatched junction nucleotides: 12. The CDR3 loop spans 18 amino acids. CDR3 coding DNA: TGTGCCAGCAGCCCACCTGGCGCGGGGACTAGCGGGAGCAATGAGCAGTTCTTC. As protein: CASSPPGAGTSGSNEQFF.

V is TRBV19 and J is TRBJ2-3; 12 bases agree with TRBD2. V shed 6 bases and J 4 bases; nucleotides not matched to a gene: 11. The CDR3 length is 17 residues. Germline V CDR1 and CDR2: LNHDA, SQIVND (reference sequence). CDR3 in amino acids: CASRLPRLAGVPDTQYF. The CDR3 DNA reads as TGTGCCAGTAGACTACCCAGACTAGCGGGAGTTCCAGATACGCAGTATTTT.

J is TRBJ2-7 and V is TRBV2; 7 nucleotides match TRBD1. The CDR3 is made up of 14 amino acids. The J segment lost 0 bases and the V segment lost 7 bases, leaving 6 bases of the junction unmatched. The germline V gene encodes CDR1 SNHLY and CDR2 FYNNEI. The CDR3 spells CASTRDRNSYEQYF. The CDR3 DNA follows: TGTGCCAGCACTCGGGACAGAAACTCCTACGAGCAGTACTTC.

This rearrangement joins TRBV9 to TRBJ2-1; TRBD1 matches at 12 bases. The CDR3 is 22 residues long. V lost 4 bases and J lost 6; bases outside the gene matches: 26. From germline, CDR1 is SGDLS and CDR2 YYNGEE. CDR3 in DNA: TGTGCCAGCAGCTCCCGTCCCCCGGGACAGGGGGCGCGATCCACAGAAGTCAATGAGCAGTTCTTC. This encodes CASSSRPPGQGARSTEVNEQFF.

The chain combines TRBV6-5 with TRBJ2-7, with TRBD2 matching over 10 bases. The ends lost 2 bases at V and 4 bases at J; junction bases unmatched: 5. The CDR3 runs 15 residues. Germline loops: CDR1 MNHEY, CDR2 SVGAGI. The CDR3 sequence is CASSYASGSFYEQYF. Written as DNA, the CDR3 is TGTGCCAGCAGTTACGCTAGCGGGAGTTTTTACGAGCAGTACTTC.

The chain links TRBV28 to TRBJ2-7; 8 bases agree with TRBD1. Trimming cost V 6 bases and J 0 bases; bases outside gene matches: 4. The CDR3 has 14 residues. The germline CDR1 and CDR2 sequences are MDHEN and SYDVKM. CDR3 in DNA: TGTGCCAGCAGGGGGACAGGAAACTCCTACGAGCAGTACTTC. This codes for CASRGTGNSYEQYF.

The chain links TRBV6-1 to TRBJ1-4, with a possible D match to TRBD1 (5 bases). V was shortened by 0 bases and J by 5 bases, with 25 bases between the two germline ends. The CDR3 is 20 residues long. In germline, CDR1 is MNHNS, CDR2 SASEGT. The CDR3 DNA is TGTGCCAGCAGTGAAGCCCGTATGTACCATCGTTGGGGCCAGAATGAAAAACTGTTTTTT. Its protein product is CASSEARMYHRWGQNEKLFF.

The rearrangement uses TRBV10-1 and TRBJ1-5; D is perhaps TRBD1 (5 bases). CDR3 length: 14 residues. The V gene lost 4 bases and the J gene lost 4 bases, with 11 bases spanning the gap. The V gene's germline CDR1 is WNHNN and CDR2 SYGVQD (reference sequence). The CDR3 here is CASSVRVWNQPQHF. The CDR3 DNA reads TGCGCCAGCAGTGTCAGGGTTTGGAATCAGCCCCAGCATTTT.